The 17 T cell receptor beta chains in this list originate from one sample, sequenced in a study of cytomegalovirus exposure and HLA in healthy donors (TCRdb year 2017). Library preparation employed the immunoSEQ multiplex PCR assay. For the multiplex PCR, a mixture combining 60 forward primers for TCR Vbeta segments and 13 reverse primers for TCR Jbeta segments was used. TCRdb re-hosts the immuneACCESS table, in-frame sequences only. Its copies lack some clones; in the studies checked, an unresolved V gene accounts for under half of them, and the cause for the rest is not known. This sample gives some 100,000 clones in total; 60% to 85% of them show up just once. Jointly, the top ten make up 2% to 3% of the sample. The specimen was PBMCs. Receptors were obtained from a female donor in good health and CMV-seronegative.

The V call is TRBV27, the J call TRBJ2-5; perhaps TRBD1 as D (8 bases). Germline-derived CDR1 and CDR2 are MNHEY and SMNVEV (reference sequence). The V end was cut by 6 bases, the J end by 1 base, with 18 bases between. The CDR3 runs to 16 residues. For the CDR3, the DNA is TGTGCCAGCAGGGAAATACAGGGGGGGCCCCAAGAGACCCAGTACTTC. Its protein product is CASREIQGGPQETQYF.

V and J are TRBV4-2 and TRBJ2-3, with 11 nucleotides matching TRBD2. With V trimmed by 1 base and J by 0 bases, 15 bases remained unmatched. From germline, CDR1 is LGHNA and CDR2 YNFKEQ. CDR3 size: 21 residues. CDR3 coding DNA: TGTGCCAGCAGCCAAGGGGGAGCTCTAGCGGGGGGACTAAGTAGCACAGATACGCAGTATTTT. This sequence encodes CASSQGGALAGGLSSTDTQYF.

The chain employs TRBV5-1 and TRBJ2-7; TRBD1 aligns across 9 bases. V trimming: 0 bases; J trimming: 5 bases; junction bases outside the gene matches: 3. The CDR3 has 14 residues. The germline CDR1 and CDR2 sequences are SGHRS and YFSETQ. CDR3 region: CASSLGQGGDEQYF. As DNA, the CDR3 is TGCGCCAGCAGCTTGGGACAGGGGGGAGACGAGCAGTACTTC.

This chain connects TRBV28 to TRBJ2-7; 9 bases match TRBD1. The CDR3 covers 14 residues. The germline CDR1 and CDR2 sequences are MDHEN and SYDVKM. The trim removed 1 base at V and 6 bases at J, leaving 4 bases unmatched. DNA of the CDR3: TGTGCCAGCAGTTTATCCGGGACAGGGTCCGAGCAGTACTTC. Translated, it gives CASSLSGTGSEQYF.

The J gene is TRBJ1-5, the V gene TRBV2, with 7 bases identical to TRBD1. The CDR3 is 13 residues long. Per the germline V gene, CDR1 is SNHLY and CDR2 is FYNNEI. J lost 3 bases, V lost 6 bases, and 2 bases had no gene match. CDR3 sequence reads: CASREGANQPQHF. CDR3 DNA: TGTGCCAGCAGGGAGGGGGCCAATCAGCCCCAGCATTTT.

The rearrangement joins TRBV18 to TRBJ2-7; TRBD1 agrees at 7 bases. The CDR3 sequence is 16 residues long. Germline values: CDR1 KGHSH, CDR2 LQKENI. V shed 2 bases, J shed 3 bases, and the junction held 10 bases outside the gene matches. The chain's CDR3 is CASSPSTGHGHYEQYF. CDR3 coding DNA: TGTGCCAGCTCACCATCGACAGGGCATGGGCACTACGAGCAGTACTTC.

The rearrangement joins TRBV7-8 to TRBJ2-5; 7 bases agree with TRBD2. CDR3 length: 16 amino acids. The V and J ends lost 1 base and 1 base, in that order; junction bases with no gene match: 6. CDR1 and CDR2 (germline): SGHVS, FQNEAQ. The CDR3 here is CASSLDPAGSQETQYF. CDR3 DNA sequence: TGTGCCAGCAGCTTAGACCCAGCGGGGAGCCAAGAGACCCAGTACTTC.

The sample holds one count of this clone. The chain carries TRBV14 and TRBJ1-2; D unclear. With 5 bases removed from V and 0 bases from J, the gap between germline ends came to 13 bases. Germline V CDR1 and CDR2: SGHDN, FVKESK. The CDR3 extends over 15 amino acids. The CDR3 nucleotides are TGTGCCAGCAGCTCCGGGGAGCTTCCTAACTATGGCTACACCTTC. It yields the protein CASSSGELPNYGYTF.

V and J are TRBV9 and TRBJ2-3; 10 nucleotides align to TRBD2. This CDR3 has 15 residues. Per germline, CDR1 SGDLS and CDR2 YYNGEE. V was clipped by 2 bases and J by 3 bases; unmatched bases: 3. As DNA, the CDR3 is TGTGCCAGCAGCGTTAGCGGGGGGACGACAGATACGCAGTATTTT. This gives the protein CASSVSGGTTDTQYF.

The chain couples TRBV6-5 to TRBJ2-1, with 7 bases identical to TRBD1. With V trimmed by 0 bases and J by 7 bases, 9 bases remained unmatched. The CDR3 totals 16 residues. Germline CDR1 reads MNHEY; CDR2 reads SVGAGI. The CDR3 loop reads CASSYSTGQVTNEQFF. For the CDR3, the DNA is TGTGCCAGCAGTTACTCGACAGGACAGGTGACAAATGAGCAGTTCTTC.

In this sample, this clone turned up a few times. The chain recombines TRBV19 with TRBJ1-5; no firm D call. V dropped 6 bases and J dropped 6 bases, with 21 bases sitting between them. The CDR3 is made up of 16 amino acids. Germline assignment: CDR1 LNHDA and CDR2 SQIVND (reference sequence). DNA for the CDR3: TGTGCCAGTAGAACCATAGCTAGCAACGCGGTTCAGCCCCAGCATTTT. Protein sequence: CASRTIASNAVQPQHF. The full variable domain, its missing parts supplied by reference TRBV19 and TRBJ1-5, is DGGITQSPKYLFRKEGQNVTLSCEQNLNHDAMYWYRQDPGQGLRLIYYSQIVNDFQKGDIAEGYSVSREKKESFPLTVTSAQKNPTAFYLCASRTIASNAVQPQHFGDGTRLSIL.

The CDR3 spells CASSPRQLLSGNTIYF. In DNA form, the CDR3 reads TGTGCCAGCAGTCCTCGACAGCTTCTCTCCGGAAACACCATATATTTT. V and J are TRBV2 and TRBJ1-3, with D tentatively TRBD1 (5 bases). Germline CDR1 is SNHLY and CDR2 is FYNNEI. This CDR3 is 16 amino acids long. The V and J ends lost 5 bases and 4 bases respectively, with 18 bases between them.

The gene calls are TRBV19 and TRBJ2-1, with TRBD2 matching 8 bases. In germline, CDR1 is LNHDA, CDR2 SQIVND (reference sequence). V was clipped by 7 bases and J by 6 bases; unmatched bases: 11. CDR3 size: 15 residues. The CDR3 bases are TGTGCCAGTAAAGGGGGACTAGGGGTCCTCAATGAGCAGTTCTTC. This sequence encodes CASKGGLGVLNEQFF.

The V and J genes are TRBV27 and TRBJ2-7, with 11 bases matching TRBD2. V was clipped by 2 bases and J by 3 bases; unmatched bases: 3. Germline CDR1 reads MNHEY; CDR2 reads SMNVEV (reference sequence). This CDR3 has 15 amino acids. The DNA of the CDR3 is TGTGCCAGCAGTTTAACTAGCGGGGGAGTCTACGAGCAGTACTTC. Its protein product is CASSLTSGGVYEQYF.

The rearrangement joins TRBV7-2 to TRBJ1-2; D uncertain. V was pared by 4 bases and J by 4 bases, with 16 bases between. Germline V CDR1 and CDR2: SGHTA, FQGNSA. The CDR3 spans 15 residues. Here the CDR3 reads CASSSPSQNLYGYTF. The CDR3 bases are TGTGCCAGCAGCTCCCCGTCCCAGAACCTCTATGGCTACACCTTC.

The gene calls are TRBV30 and TRBJ2-7, with 8 bases that match TRBD2. V lost 8 bases, J lost 4 bases, and 4 bases stayed unmatched. Germline CDR1 GTSNPN, CDR2 SVGIG (reference sequence). This CDR3 contains 11 residues. This CDR3 reads CATERGYEQYF. CDR3 DNA sequence: TGTGCCACGGAGCGGGGGTACGAGCAGTACTTC.

V gene TRBV5-8 combines with J gene TRBJ2-4, with D possibly being TRBD1 (6 bases). The CDR3 extends over 15 amino acids. Germline CDR1 reads SGHTS; CDR2 reads YDEGEE. V was trimmed by 5 bases and J by 1 base, leaving 13 bases between them. DNA for the CDR3: TGTGCCAGCAGGAACACAGGGACCGCCAAAAACATTCAGTACTTC. It is translated as CASRNTGTAKNIQYF. The variable domain in full, completed from reference TRBV5-8 and TRBJ2-4, reads EAGVTQSPTHLIKTRGQQATLRCSPISGHTSVYWYQQALGLGLQFLLWYDEGEERNRGNFPPRFSGRQFPNYSSELNVNALELEDSALYLCASRNTGTAKNIQYFGAGTRLSVL.